The sequence of this T cell receptor (beta chain) was determined in a study of persistence of HIV-infected CD4 T cells. Study-level information: Antigen stimulation activated a lower proportion of cells, more of them memory, than anti-CD3/anti-CD28 stimulation.

Sequencing used immunoSEQ version 4 in survey mode. The method was immunoSEQ multiplex PCR; TCRdb's version includes in-frame clones alone and lacks a portion of them. The sample yields under 50,000 clones, 91% seen once. CDR1 and CDR2 from the germline V gene are SGHRS and YFSETQ. V was clipped by 1 base and J by 5 bases, with 13 bases between them. There are 16 residues in the CDR3. Findings and caveats of the study: TCR oligoclonality correlated with proviral oligoclonality in the same sorted populations. Rare CMV-responding cells carrying HIV-1 proviruses were not analyzed separately for TCR.

Cells were stimulated nonspecifically with anti-CD3/anti-CD28 magnetic beads. Responding CD4+ T cells were sorted by upregulation of both CD40 ligand and CD69. Details on this clone: Antigen specificity is unknown.

The chain carries TRBV5-1 and TRBJ1-6, with a possible D match to TRBD1 (6 bases). The sequence was collected from an adult man with HIV who was CMV-seropositive. The sequencing here drew on CD4+ T cells sorted from PBMCs after approximately 19-hour stimulation, taken from a patient who received antiretroviral therapy. The CDR3 coding sequence is TGCGCCAGCAGCTTGAGGACAGTGAGGGATAATTCACCCCTCCACTTT. Its protein product is CASSLRTVRDNSPLHF.